A single sample is the source of the 18 T cell receptor beta chains below, sequenced in a study of CD8+ T cells in alopecia areata. Following extraction, RNA underwent reverse transcription to cDNA, which served as the sequencing template. This table comes from immunoSEQ multiplex PCR, and its TCRdb copy is limited to in-frame clones, with some not included. The data contain approximately 120,000 clones, 60% to 65% of them singletons. Treatment indicated: oral pan-JAK inhibitor, 5-10 mg twice daily. This sample comprised CD4+ T cells sorted from blood, obtained at week 4, from a patient treated with tofacitinib. Source of these receptors: a human donor with alopecia areata.

To note about this clone: The identical CDR3 is also encoded by other nucleotide sequences in the sample. The rearrangement uses TRBV30 and TRBJ1-5; D perhaps matches TRBD1 (5 bases). From germline, CDR1 is GTSNPN and CDR2 SVGIG (reference sequence). The CDR3 sequence is 13 residues long. The V and J ends lost 0 bases and 4 bases respectively, with 7 bases between them. As DNA, the CDR3 is TGTGCCTGGAGTGTTCAGGGTAATCAGCCCCAGCATTTT. As protein: CAWSVQGNQPQHF.

The rearrangement links TRBV2 to TRBJ2-5, with D perhaps matching TRBD2 (5 bases). Trimming shortened V by 6 bases and J by 2 bases, and 16 bases separated the two germline ends. The CDR3 has 15 residues. Germline assignment: CDR1 SNHLY and CDR2 FYNNEI. CDR3 nucleotides: TGTGCCAGCAGCGAGGTGATGACTACTCAAGAGACCCAGTACTTC. This codes for CASSEVMTTQETQYF.

V usage is TRBV5-6 and J usage is TRBJ2-5; D assignment may be TRBD1 or TRBD2 (5 bases each). The CDR3 is 14 residues long. With 4 bases removed from V and 8 bases from J, the gap between germline ends came to 18 bases. Germline V CDR1 and CDR2: SGHDT, YYEEEE. CDR3 residues: CASSRDGTPRTQYF. CDR3 bases: TGTGCCAGCAGCAGGGACGGGACCCCAAGAACCCAGTACTTC.

The chain uses TRBV29-1 and TRBJ1-1, with a weak D call TRBD1 (5 bases). The V gene's germline CDR1 is SQVTM and CDR2 ANQGSEA. The CDR3 length is 11 residues. Trimming took 7 bases from V and 2 from J, leaving 8 bases between them. Here the CDR3 DNA reads TGCAGCGGAACAGGCAACACTGAAGCTTTCTTT. It encodes CSGTGNTEAFF.

CDR3 amino acids: CASSKDVGGNQPQHF. The DNA for the CDR3 is TGTGCCAGCAGCAAAGACGTGGGGGGCAATCAGCCCCAGCATTTT. The gene calls are TRBV21-1 and TRBJ1-5. TRBV21-1 constitutes a pseudogene. The CDR3 spans 15 residues.

This clone has a single count. The chain uses TRBV9 and TRBJ1-3, with a tentative D call TRBD1 (6 bases). The CDR3 is made up of 14 amino acids. V was shortened by 2 bases and J by 6 bases, with 12 bases between the two germline ends. Germline V gives CDR1 SGDLS, CDR2 YYNGEE. CDR3 bases: TGTGCCAGCAGCGTTGCACAGGGAACAAACACCATATATTTT. This codes for CASSVAQGTNTIYF.

A few counts support this clone. This rearrangement joins TRBV23-1 to TRBJ2-3; 7 nucleotides align to TRBD1. TRBV23-1 is filed as an ORF, its function uncertain. The CDR3 spans 15 residues. V was pared by 11 bases and J by 2 bases, with 13 bases of the junction left unmatched. This CDR3 reads CAAWRDREHTDTQYF. Here the CDR3 DNA reads TGCGCCGCCTGGAGAGACAGGGAGCACACAGATACGCAGTATTTT.

DNA of the CDR3: TGCAGTGTTCTCGGGGATCAGCCCCAGCATTTT. Encoded protein: CSVLGDQPQHF. The chain couples TRBV20-1 to TRBJ1-5, with no clear D. Germline CDR1 DFQATT, CDR2 SNEGSKA (reference sequence). The CDR3 sequence is 11 residues long. The V and J ends lost 7 bases and 5 bases respectively, with 9 bases between them.

This clone was seen more than once but under ten times. J is TRBJ2-3 and V is TRBV25-1; D gene unclear. This CDR3 has 15 residues. Looked up from germline, CDR1 is MGHDK and CDR2 is SYGVNS. V was clipped by 4 bases and J by 1 base, with 12 bases between them. DNA for the CDR3: TGTGCCAGCAGTGTACCTAGAACTGGCACAGATACGCAGTATTTT. Its translation is CASSVPRTGTDTQYF.

The chain joins TRBV5-1 to TRBJ2-1; TRBD2 matches 8 bases. Germline values: CDR1 SGHRS, CDR2 YFSETQ. This CDR3 is 17 amino acids long. The V and J ends lost 4 bases and 5 bases, in that order; junction bases with no gene match: 14. CDR3 bases: TGCGCCAGCAGCCTGAGATTTATAGCGGGGATGGACAATGAGCAGTTCTTC. It specifies CASSLRFIAGMDNEQFF.

The chain employs TRBV30 and TRBJ2-2; the D call may be TRBD1 or TRBD2 (6 bases each). Trimming took off 2 bases at V and 6 bases at J, with 7 bases between the two ends. Germline CDR1 reads GTSNPN; CDR2 reads SVGIG (reference sequence). CDR3 size: 12 residues. The CDR3 is CAWSRGPGELFF. In DNA form, the CDR3 reads TGTGCCTGGAGTCGGGGGCCCGGGGAGCTGTTTTTT.

The chain recombines TRBV25-1 with TRBJ2-6; D unclear. Germline-derived CDR1 and CDR2 are MGHDK and SYGVNS. The CDR3 sequence is 15 residues long. The V gene lost 1 base and the J gene lost 0 bases, with 4 bases spanning the gap. This CDR3 reads CASSEFRSGANVLTF. The CDR3 bases are TGTGCCAGCAGTGAATTCCGCTCTGGGGCCAACGTCCTGACTTTC.

This chain uses TRBV5-1 with TRBJ2-1; tentatively, D is TRBD2 (5 bases). The CDR3 runs to 15 residues. Germline V lookup: CDR1 SGHRS, CDR2 YFSETQ. Trimming cost V 0 bases and J 2 bases, with 9 bases left between them. CDR3 residues: CASSLAAAAYNEQFF. Here the CDR3 DNA reads TGCGCCAGCAGCTTGGCGGCAGCGGCCTACAATGAGCAGTTCTTC.

This chain connects TRBV4-2 to TRBJ2-3; the D is unclear. Germline values: CDR1 LGHNA, CDR2 YNFKEQ. V was shortened by 1 base and J by 5 bases, with 1 base between the two germline ends. This CDR3 is 11 amino acids long. This chain's CDR3 is CASSQGDTQYF. CDR3 coding DNA: TGTGCCAGCAGCCAAGGAGATACGCAGTATTTT.

This clone was seen just once. The chain uses TRBV10-3 and TRBJ1-2, with no clear D. CDR3 length: 14 amino acids. Germline assignment: CDR1 ENHRY and CDR2 SYGVKD. Trimming left V 3 bases short and J 2 bases short, with 10 bases between. In nucleotides, the CDR3 is TGTGCCATCAGTGATCCCGACGAAAACTATGGCTACACCTTC. Translation gives CAISDPDENYGYTF.

The CDR3 sequence: CAWSPYTGTDTQYF. The CDR3 coding sequence is TGTGCCTGGAGTCCCTATACCGGCACAGATACGCAGTATTTT. This chain uses TRBV30 with TRBJ2-3; the D is unclear. With 2 bases removed from V and 1 base from J, the gap between germline ends came to 10 bases. CDR1 GTSNPN and CDR2 SVGIG come from the germline V gene (reference sequence). This CDR3 contains 14 residues.

The V and J genes are TRBV30 and TRBJ1-5, with a weak D call TRBD1 (6 bases). Germline assignment: CDR1 GTSNPN and CDR2 SVGIG (reference sequence). The CDR3 is 12 residues long. Trimming left V 6 bases short and J 5 bases short, with 11 bases between. This CDR3 is CACCRGYQPQHF. The CDR3 DNA follows: TGTGCCTGTTGCAGGGGTTATCAGCCCCAGCATTTT.

This clone was detected a few times. The genes are TRBV7-2 and TRBJ2-3; 7 bases match TRBD2. This CDR3 is built from 15 residues. Looked up from germline, CDR1 is SGHTA and CDR2 is FQGNSA. V was pared by 7 bases and J by 8 bases, with 15 bases of the junction left unmatched. The CDR3 DNA is TGTGCCAGCATCCGAGAGCGGGAAATGAGTCGTACGCAGTATTTT. This gives the protein CASIREREMSRTQYF.